What follows describes a single T cell receptor beta chain. Generated by immunoSEQ multiplex PCR, the TCRdb table keeps only in-frame clones and is missing some. The profile covers under 200,000 clones, with around 82% appearing a single time and around 20% taken by the ten largest. The data are from a study of blood T cell repertoires in COVID-19. CDR1 and CDR2 (germline): MGHRA, YSYEKL. The CDR3 is 16 amino acids. Germline trimming cut 0 bases from V and 7 bases from J; bases unmatched to any gene: 6. Sequencing was done on a sample of peripheral blood. This chain connects TRBV4-1 to TRBJ1-2, with TRBD1 matching 12 bases. The sequence came from a woman aged 70-85 years who had recovered from COVID-19. The CDR3 nucleotides read TGCGCCAGCAGCCAAGATAGGGGGACAGGGGGCTTTGGCTACACCTTC. Its protein is CASSQDRGTGGFGYTF.